What follows are 2 T cell receptor beta chains derived from one specimen sequenced in a study of shared clonotypes between healthy human individuals. Assay: immunoSEQ multiplex PCR; the TCRdb copy retains only in-frame clones and omits some. Found here are almost 750,000 clones, over 60% of them singletons; the top ten hold roughly 1.8%. The sequencing input was memory CD4+ T cells sorted from blood. Stated subset: CD45RA-negative fraction. Every receptor here comes from a woman aged 25 to 39 in good health.

This clone occurred once. The chain has TRBV5-6 and TRBJ2-5; 7 bases match TRBD2. In germline, CDR1 is SGHDT, CDR2 YYEEEE. This CDR3 contains 14 residues. V trimming: 5 bases; J trimming: 4 bases; junction bases outside the gene matches: 8. The CDR3 nucleotides read TGTGCCAGCAGAAGAAGCGGGGAAGGAGAGACCCAGTACTTC. Its translation is CASRRSGEGETQYF.

In its sample, this clone was seen once. V and J are TRBV25-1 and TRBJ2-3; D call uncertain. There are 14 residues in the CDR3. From germline, CDR1 is MGHDK and CDR2 SYGVNS. V was cut by 0 bases and J by 1 base, with 5 bases left in between. CDR3 region: CASSEYRRTDTQYF. The CDR3 nucleotides are TGTGCCAGCAGTGAATATAGACGCACAGATACGCAGTATTTT.